What follows are 3 T cell receptor beta chains derived from one specimen sequenced in a study of blood T cell repertoires in COVID-19. Assay used: immunoSEQ multiplex PCR; TCRdb lists only in-frame clones, some missing. The sample consists of more than 350,000 clones, about 86% of them appearing once. The sample consisted of PBMCs or T cells enriched from blood (not recorded which). The source is a woman aged 45-65 years who had recovered from COVID-19.

The chain couples TRBV29-1 to TRBJ1-2; D ambiguous. Germline CDR1 SQVTM, CDR2 ANQGSEA. This CDR3 contains 13 residues. V was cut by 4 bases and J by 4 bases, with 13 bases left in between. The DNA for the CDR3 is TGCAGCGTTGCGCCCCGAGTGAGCTATGGCTACACCTTC. Translation: CSVAPRVSYGYTF.

The V and J genes are TRBV11-3 and TRBJ2-2, with TRBD1 matching 9 bases. J lost 3 bases, V lost 4 bases, and 9 bases had no gene match. The CDR3 runs 17 residues. Germline V lookup: CDR1 SGHNT, CDR2 YENEEA. The CDR3 protein is CASSSRTQGADTGELFF. The CDR3 coding sequence is TGTGCCAGCAGCTCTCGCACACAGGGGGCCGACACCGGGGAGCTGTTTTTT.

The rearrangement joins TRBV2 to TRBJ1-5, with no clear D. V lost 7 bases and J 3 bases, leaving 10 bases between the germline ends. The CDR3 covers 13 residues. CDR1 is SNHLY, CDR2 FYNNEI, per germline. CDR3 nucleotide sequence: TGTGCCAGCACCCGGGGATTCAATCAGCCCCAGCATTTT. This encodes CASTRGFNQPQHF.